This passage covers 12 T cell receptor beta chains from one sample sequenced in a study of CD8+ T cells in alopecia areata. The authors extracted RNA and reverse transcribed it into cDNA as the sequencing template. Using immunoSEQ multiplex PCR, the repertoire was profiled, and TCRdb retains in-frame clones only, with some absent. The sample yields roughly 150,000 clones, 45% to 55% seen once. Sequences were derived from CD8+ T cells sorted from blood, sampled at week 0. The receptors stem from a human donor with alopecia areata.

The rearrangement joins TRBV29-1 to TRBJ2-7; possibly TRBD1 for D (5 bases). This CDR3 comprises 12 residues. The germline gives CDR1 SQVTM, CDR2 ANQGSEA. The V gene lost 4 bases and the J gene lost 2 bases, with 9 bases spanning the gap. Written as DNA, the CDR3 is TGCAGCGTTGCGGACACGACCTACGAGCAGTACTTC. Translated: CSVADTTYEQYF.

This clone was detected only a few times. The chain links TRBV14 to TRBJ1-6; D is unclear. CDR1 SGHDN and CDR2 FVKESK come from the germline V gene. V was clipped by 4 bases and J by 7 bases, with 8 bases between them. This CDR3 has 13 amino acids. For the CDR3, the DNA is TGTGCCAGCAGCCGCACGGGGAATTCACCCCTCCACTTT. Its protein is CASSRTGNSPLHF.

The J gene is TRBJ2-2, the V gene TRBV5-6, with D unresolved. Germline V lookup: CDR1 SGHDT, CDR2 YYEEEE. This CDR3 is built from 11 residues. Trimming took off 2 bases at V and 7 bases at J, with 3 bases between the two ends. The CDR3 coding sequence is TGTGCCAGCAGCTTTTTCGGGGAGCTGTTTTTT. Encoded protein: CASSFFGELFF.

There are a few counts of this clone. The chain uses TRBV6-6 and TRBJ2-1, with a weak D call TRBD2 (5 bases). The CDR3 totals 14 residues. Germline loops: CDR1 MNHNY, CDR2 SVGAGI (reference sequence). Trimming pared 4 bases from V and 8 bases from J, leaving 15 bases between. This CDR3 reads CASSSLDASHEQFF. CDR3 sequence (DNA): TGTGCCAGCAGTTCCCTCGACGCTAGCCATGAGCAGTTCTTC.

This clone showed up just a few times. The chain combines TRBV10-3 with TRBJ1-5, with no clear D. Trimming pared 8 bases from V and 1 base from J, leaving 9 bases between. The germline CDR1 and CDR2 sequences are ENHRY and SYGVKD. This CDR3 region has 13 residues. The CDR3 DNA is TGTGCCATCTCCAGCGGGAGCAATCAGCCCCAGCATTTT. This translates into CAISSGSNQPQHF.

This rearrangement joins TRBV15 to TRBJ1-4; D remains unclear. CDR1 is LNHNV, CDR2 YYDKDF, per germline (reference sequence). Trimming removed 4 bases at V and 0 bases at J, with 6 bases between. This CDR3 region has 14 residues. In DNA, the CDR3 is TGTGCCACCAGCATGGGAGCAACTAATGAAAAACTGTTTTTT. Protein product: CATSMGATNEKLFF.

The chain joins TRBV29-1 to TRBJ2-7; tentatively, D is TRBD1 (6 bases). Germline V lookup: CDR1 SQVTM, CDR2 ANQGSEA. The CDR3 has 12 amino acids. The V end was cut by 4 bases, the J end by 0 bases, with 7 bases between. The CDR3 coding sequence is TGCAGCGTTGGGGACAACTCCTACGAGCAGTACTTC. It yields the protein CSVGDNSYEQYF.

This rearrangement joins TRBV7-3 to TRBJ1-2; D gene uncertain. Germline V gives CDR1 SGHTA, CDR2 FQGTGA. The CDR3 has 13 residues. V lost 1 base and J 6 bases, leaving 9 bases between the germline ends. CDR3 residues: CASSLSDGDGYTF. CDR3 coding DNA: TGTGCCAGCAGCTTAAGTGATGGCGATGGCTACACCTTC.

V is TRBV25-1 and J is TRBJ2-1; tentatively, D is TRBD2 (6 bases). V was shortened by 8 bases and J by 8 bases, with 7 bases between the two germline ends. CDR3 size: 10 residues. Germline CDR1 and CDR2: MGHDK and SYGVNS. For the CDR3, the DNA is TGTGCCAGCGGGACTTATGAGCAGTTCTTC. It codes for CASGTYEQFF.

The table lists this clone with a few counts. The chain links TRBV29-1 to TRBJ1-2; 7 bases are shared with TRBD1. Trimming at V came to 2 bases and at J to 7 bases, leaving 1 base not matched to a gene. Per germline, CDR1 SQVTM and CDR2 ANQGSEA. This CDR3 is built from 11 residues. For the CDR3, the DNA is TGCAGCGTTGAAAACAGGGGTGGCTACACCTTC. Its protein product is CSVENRGGYTF.

This clone occurred a few times. This chain links TRBV29-1 with TRBJ2-1, with 7 positions matching TRBD1. This CDR3 has 12 amino acids. The trim removed 4 bases at V and 5 bases at J, leaving 2 bases unmatched. In germline, CDR1 is SQVTM, CDR2 ANQGSEA. CDR3: CSVVTGDNEQFF. In DNA form, the CDR3 reads TGCAGCGTTGTCACAGGGGACAATGAGCAGTTCTTC.

This clone was seen many times. Other DNA sequences in the sample encode the same CDR3. The V call is TRBV4-3, the J call TRBJ1-1; D perhaps matches TRBD1 (5 bases). V lost 2 bases and J 1 base, leaving 5 bases between the germline ends. CDR3 length equals 13 residues. Germline CDR1 is LGHNA and CDR2 is YSLEER. The CDR3 here is CASSQTGNTEAFF. CDR3 bases: TGCGCCAGCAGCCAAACAGGGAACACTGAAGCTTTCTTT.